The sequence of this T cell receptor beta chain was determined in a study of blood T cells in healthy people across ages. The CDR3 totals 18 residues. Per the germline V gene, CDR1 is MGHRA and CDR2 is YSYEKL. V lost 3 bases and J lost 9; bases outside the gene matches: 16. Extracted total RNA amounted to at least 6 micrograms for each sample. A second PCR, run for about 6 to 11 cycles, used a sample-barcoded 5' primer plus a J-beta primer mix. One entry per CDR3 protein, called by TCRdb with MiXCR from the 5' RACE reads. The data show 720,000 or so distinct CDR3 sequences, with less than 45% seen just once and 30% held by the top ten.

The TCR originated in a man at least 80 years old in good health. Sequences were obtained from blood. The chain is built from TRBV4-1 and TRBJ2-5; 13 bases align to TRBD2. CDR3 sequence: CASSQSGTSGVATGPQYF. The CDR3 nucleotides are TGCGCCAGCAGCCAGTCTGGGACTAGCGGGGTCGCCACGGGGCCCCAGTACTTC.